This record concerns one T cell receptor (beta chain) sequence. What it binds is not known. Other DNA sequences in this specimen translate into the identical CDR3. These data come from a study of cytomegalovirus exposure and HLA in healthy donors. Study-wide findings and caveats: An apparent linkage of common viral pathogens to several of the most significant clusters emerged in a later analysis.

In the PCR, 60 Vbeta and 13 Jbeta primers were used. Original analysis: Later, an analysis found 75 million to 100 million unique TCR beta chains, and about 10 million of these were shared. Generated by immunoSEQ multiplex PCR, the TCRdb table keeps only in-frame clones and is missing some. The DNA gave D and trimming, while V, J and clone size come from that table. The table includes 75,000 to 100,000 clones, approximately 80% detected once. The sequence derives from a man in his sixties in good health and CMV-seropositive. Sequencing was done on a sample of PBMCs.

The CDR3 spells CASSMGTSGGNNEQFF. The CDR3 bases are TGTGCCAGTAGTATGGGTACCAGCGGGGGGAACAATGAGCAGTTCTTC. This chain connects TRBV19 to TRBJ2-1; TRBD2 matches at 9 bases. The V segment lost 3 bases and the J segment 5 bases; nucleotides outside the gene matches: 8. CDR3 length equals 16 residues. Germline loops: CDR1 LNHDA, CDR2 SQIVND (reference sequence).